The 30 T cell receptor beta chains presented below share a single source sample, sequenced in a study of post-analysis software for immune sequencing data. Study results and caveats: Relative to controls, patients had several TRBV segments at higher frequency, with TRBV5-6, TRBV5-1 and TRBV20-1 among these.

Each TCR beta cDNA library carried unique molecular identifiers. TCRdb re-analysed the PCR reads in MiXCR, keeping a single row per CDR3 protein. The sample lists roughly 650,000 distinct CDR3 sequences; about 60% were seen once. No antigen has been assigned to these receptors. The sample was blood. The receptors come from a girl under 10 years old with multiple sclerosis.

The chain links TRBV14 to TRBJ2-3; possibly TRBD2 for D (6 bases). V lost 4 bases to trimming and J lost 6 bases, with 14 bases between them. This CDR3 region has 14 residues. Germline V gives CDR1 SGHDN, CDR2 FVKESK. CDR3 nucleotides: TGTGCCAGCAGCCCCGTTGGGGGGTTGGATACGCAGTATTTT. It encodes CASSPVGGLDTQYF.

This clonotype appeared many times. One end of the junction fails to match germline, which may point to a read error. The chain uses TRBV5-1 and TRBJ1-1, with D hard to call. This CDR3 is 13 amino acids long. Germline V gene sequence: CDR1 SGHRS, CDR2 YFSETQ. The CDR3 nucleotides are TGTGCCAGCAGTTTACGGGGGAACACTGAAGCTTTCTTT. Amino acids: CASSLRGNTEAFF.

Of note for this clonotype: A much more abundant neighbour one base away suggests this may be a read error. This chain joins TRBV5-1 and TRBJ2-4, with D unresolved. Germline-derived CDR1 and CDR2 are SGHRS and YFSETQ. This CDR3 region has 13 residues. Deletions cut 4 bases from V and 13 bases from J, with 18 bases between. The CDR3 here is CASSGVIGYGQYF. The CDR3 region has the DNA TGCGCCAGCAGCGGAGTAATAGGCTACGGGCAGTACTTC.

V and J are TRBV7-2 and TRBJ2-1, with D perhaps TRBD1 (6 bases). Per germline, CDR1 SGHTA and CDR2 FQGNSA. CDR3 size: 16 residues. With 1 base removed from V and 0 bases from J, the gap between germline ends came to 10 bases. The CDR3 nucleotides are TGTGCCAGCAGCTTAGATACAGGGACCTCCTACAATGAGCAGTTCTTC. Protein: CASSLDTGTSYNEQFF.

The chain couples TRBV10-3 to TRBJ2-3, with 7 bases that match TRBD2. The CDR3 is 15 amino acids. Looked up from germline, CDR1 is ENHRY and CDR2 is SYGVKD. J was trimmed by 3 bases and V by 0 bases; bases with no gene match: 3. The CDR3 DNA follows: TGTGCCATCAGTGAGTCGCTGCGGGGGACAGATACGCAGTATTTT. Translating it yields CAISESLRGTDTQYF.

This chain links TRBV12-3 or TRBV12-4 with TRBJ2-1; TRBD2 matches 7 bases. This CDR3 is 14 amino acids long. Unmatched junction bases numbered 5, after V lost 3 bases and J lost 6 bases. CDR3 DNA sequence: TGTGCCAGCAGTTTCGGGACTAACCCCAATGAGCAGTTCTTC. Protein product: CASSFGTNPNEQFF.

The chain links TRBV28 to TRBJ2-3; no clear D. Trimming removed 3 bases at V and 0 bases at J, with 7 bases between. Germline V gene data show CDR1 as MDHEN and CDR2 as SYDVKM. This CDR3 is built from 14 residues. The CDR3: CASSLQSSTDTQYF. Written as DNA, the CDR3 is TGTGCCAGCAGTTTGCAGAGTAGCACAGATACGCAGTATTTT.

This clonotype was observed at least ten times. The rearrangement joins TRBV4-3 to TRBJ1-1, with 8 bases lining up with TRBD1. From germline, CDR1 is LGHNA and CDR2 YSLEER. The CDR3 runs to 17 residues. The V segment lost 0 bases and the J segment 1 base; nucleotides outside the gene matches: 7. Here the CDR3 reads CASSQDWGQVGNTEAFF. The CDR3 coding sequence is TGCGCCAGCAGCCAAGATTGGGGACAGGTAGGGAACACTGAAGCTTTCTTT.

The chain has TRBV5-5 and TRBJ1-1, with unresolved D. Looked up from germline, CDR1 is SGHKS and CDR2 is YYEKEE (reference sequence). The CDR3 length is 11 residues. Trimming removed 4 bases from V and 3 bases from J, with 4 bases in between. The CDR3 DNA reads TGTGCCAGCAGCCGTGACACTGAAGCTTTCTTT. Translation: CASSRDTEAFF.

The chain employs TRBV25-1 and TRBJ2-1; 11 bases are shared with TRBD2. The germline V gene encodes CDR1 MGHDK and CDR2 SYGVNS. V was pared by 5 bases and J by 10 bases, with 13 bases of the junction left unmatched. CDR3 size: 16 residues. The DNA of the CDR3 is TGTGCCAGCAGTATAGCGGGGGGGATATCCGCTCGGGAGCAGTTCTTC. Its translation: CASSIAGGISAREQFF.

The V gene is TRBV5-1, the J gene TRBJ2-3; 8 bases line up with TRBD2. Germline lookup yields CDR1 SGHRS and CDR2 YFSETQ. V gave up 5 bases and J gave up 1 base; unmatched junction bases: 12. The CDR3 length is 17 residues. CDR3 sequence reads: CASSMKASGRGTDTQYF. In nucleotides, the CDR3 is TGCGCCAGCAGTATGAAGGCTAGCGGGCGTGGCACAGATACGCAGTATTTT.

J is TRBJ1-4 and V is TRBV20-1; no firm D call. Germline-derived CDR1 and CDR2 are DFQATT and SNEGSKA (reference sequence). The ends were cut back, 0 bases at V and 1 base at J, with 6 bases in the middle. The CDR3 has 14 residues. This chain's CDR3 is CSARDGGTNEKLFF. The CDR3 bases are TGCAGTGCTAGAGATGGCGGAACTAATGAAAAACTGTTTTTT.

V and J are TRBV12-3 or TRBV12-4 and TRBJ2-5; 7 positions match TRBD2. With V trimmed by 6 bases and J by 9 bases, 19 bases remained unmatched. The length of the CDR3 is 16 residues. Written as DNA, the CDR3 is TGTGCCAGCAGCACGGTGGGGGGGGACGGAGTTTGGGCCCAGTACTTC. Protein sequence: CASSTVGGDGVWAQYF.

This rearrangement joins TRBV4-1 to TRBJ2-5, with no clear D. This CDR3 is built from 14 residues. Trimming cost V 1 base and J 5 bases, with 11 bases left between them. Germline V gene sequence: CDR1 MGHRA, CDR2 YSYEKL. The CDR3 is CASSQVTGFETQYF. The DNA of the CDR3 is TGCGCCAGCAGCCAAGTGACGGGTTTCGAGACCCAGTACTTC.

The V gene is TRBV12-3 or TRBV12-4, the J gene TRBJ2-3; the D gene is possibly TRBD2 (6 bases). The CDR3 is 14 residues long. V was clipped by 5 bases and J by 3 bases, with 12 bases between them. The CDR3 region is CASSRPGGTDTQYF. The CDR3 nucleotides read TGTGCCAGCAGTCGCCCCGGGGGAACAGATACGCAGTATTTT.

The chain is built from TRBV9 and TRBJ2-3; D unresolved. Trimming stripped 0 bases from V and 6 bases from J, with 17 bases between. Looked up from germline, CDR1 is SGDLS and CDR2 is YYNGEE. There are 16 residues in the CDR3. CDR3 coding DNA: TGTGCCAGCAGCGTAGCTACGTCGAGCCTCAGGGATACGCAGTATTTT. It codes for CASSVATSSLRDTQYF.

The sample holds a few counts of this clonotype. A much larger clone lies one base from this, so it may be a read error. The rearrangement joins TRBV25-1 to TRBJ2-7, with D hard to call. The J call is doubtful: the DNA matches TRBJ2-5 better. CDR1 is MGHDK and CDR2 is SYGVNS in the germline V gene. CDR3 size: 11 residues. CDR3 DNA: TGTGCCAGCAGTGACGAGGAGACCCAGTACTTC. As protein: CASSDEETQYF.

This clonotype was seen only a few times. V usage is TRBV7-8 and J usage is TRBJ1-1; 7 positions match TRBD1. This CDR3 comprises 17 residues. Germline V lookup: CDR1 SGHVS, CDR2 FQNEAQ. Trimming took 4 bases from V and 1 from J; bases not matched to a gene: 12. CDR3 amino acids: CASSYPLARDRNTEAFF. For the CDR3, the DNA is TGTGCCAGCAGCTACCCATTGGCCCGGGACAGGAACACTGAAGCTTTCTTT.

In this sample, this clonotype turned up a few times. This sequence joins TRBV7-2 and TRBJ1-2, with no clear D. Germline CDR1 and CDR2: SGHTA and FQGNSA. This CDR3 has 14 residues. V lost 3 bases and J 2 bases, leaving 10 bases between the germline ends. CDR3 region: CASSFEGLNYGYTF. In nucleotides, the CDR3 is TGTGCCAGCAGCTTCGAAGGGCTAAACTATGGCTACACCTTC.

The chain carries TRBV7-2 and TRBJ1-2; no firm D call. V lost 2 bases to trimming and J lost 3 bases, with 7 bases between them. CDR3 size: 13 residues. Germline V lookup: CDR1 SGHTA, CDR2 FQGNSA. In DNA, the CDR3 is TGTGCCAGCAGCTTATTAGAGGACTATGGCTACACCTTC. Protein: CASSLLEDYGYTF. The variable domain in full, with the rest retrieved from reference TRBV7-2 and TRBJ1-2, is GAGVSQSPSNKVTEKGKDVELRCDPISGHTALYWYRQSLGQGLEFLIYFQGNSAPDKSGLPSDRFSAERTGGSVSTLTIQRTQQEDSAVYLCASSLLEDYGYTFGSGTRLTVV.

The chain employs TRBV7-2 and TRBJ2-7, with D maybe TRBD2 (5 bases). CDR1 and CDR2 from the germline V gene are SGHTA and FQGNSA. CDR3 length equals 14 residues. V lost 5 bases and J 3 bases, leaving 14 bases between the germline ends. CDR3 sequence reads: CASSPRGLSYEQYF. The CDR3 DNA is TGTGCCAGCAGCCCTAGAGGGTTGAGCTACGAGCAGTACTTC.

This clonotype is termed medium-sized. This chain links TRBV29-1 with TRBJ2-1; 9 nucleotides align to TRBD1. This CDR3 is 13 amino acids long. Germline loops: CDR1 SQVTM, CDR2 ANQGSEA. The V segment lost 7 bases and the J segment 9 bases; nucleotides outside the gene matches: 10. CDR3 sequence (DNA): TGCAGCGCTCGTGGACAGGGGACTGGTGAGCAGTTCTTC. Protein product: CSARGQGTGEQFF.

This clonotype was detected only once. CDR3 sequence (DNA): TGTGCCAGCAGTGAATATGACAGGACCTACGAGCAGTACTTC. Amino acids: CASSEYDRTYEQYF. V gene TRBV6-1 combines with J gene TRBJ2-7, with TRBD1 as a possible D gene (6 bases). Per germline, CDR1 MNHNS and CDR2 SASEGT. Trimming shortened V by 2 bases and J by 2 bases, and 10 bases separated the two germline ends. The CDR3 consists of 14 residues.

The gene calls are TRBV6-5 and TRBJ1-6; D might be TRBD1 (5 bases). V was trimmed by 5 bases and J by 7 bases, leaving 15 bases between them. The V gene's germline CDR1 is MNHEY and CDR2 SVGAGI. This CDR3 has 15 residues. Here the CDR3 reads CASSRLGRENSPLHF. In DNA, the CDR3 is TGTGCCAGCAGTCGACTAGGCAGGGAAAATTCACCCCTCCACTTT.

The chain links TRBV2 to TRBJ2-7; 10 bases match TRBD2. TRBJ2-5 explains the end of the DNA better; the J call may be wrong. Per the germline V gene, CDR1 is SNHLY and CDR2 is FYNNEI. This CDR3 spans 14 amino acids. The CDR3 loop is CASRGLAGVETQYF. DNA for the CDR3: TGTGCCAGCAGGGGGCTAGCGGGGGTAGAGACCCAGTACTTC.

The chain links TRBV3-1 to TRBJ2-7, with 10 bases aligning to TRBD2. The CDR3 loop spans 18 amino acids. CDR1 LGHDT and CDR2 YNNKEL come from the germline V gene (reference sequence). Unmatched junction bases numbered 10, after V lost 0 bases and J lost 2 bases. DNA for the CDR3: TGTGCCAGCAGCCAAGAGGTTCCTAGCGGGAGTGTAACCTACGAGCAGTACTTC. It codes for CASSQEVPSGSVTYEQYF.

V gene TRBV10-3 combines with J gene TRBJ1-6, with D uncertain. In germline, CDR1 is ENHRY, CDR2 SYGVKD. V was pared by 0 bases and J by 9 bases, with 12 bases between. The length of the CDR3 is 15 residues. CDR3 loop: CAISESIVAGSPLHF. Written as DNA, the CDR3 is TGTGCCATCAGTGAGTCGATCGTTGCCGGTTCACCCCTCCACTTT.

The DNA of the CDR3 is TGCAGTGCTAGAGGAGCGGTGGGCTACAATGAGCAGTTCTTC. Translation gives CSARGAVGYNEQFF. The chain couples TRBV20-1 to TRBJ2-1; D is perhaps TRBD2 (5 bases). CDR1 is DFQATT and CDR2 is SNEGSKA in the germline V gene (reference sequence). The V and J ends lost 1 base and 3 bases respectively, with 10 bases between them. The CDR3 has 14 residues.

This clonotype was seen more than once but under ten times. The chain couples TRBV7-9 to TRBJ1-2; the D is unclear. From germline, CDR1 is SEHNR and CDR2 FQNEAQ (reference sequence). The V end lost 4 bases, the J end lost 0 bases, and 9 bases lay between the germline ends. The CDR3 sequence is 14 residues long. Here the CDR3 DNA reads TGTGCCAGCAGCTCGGATGGCCCTAACTATGGCTACACCTTC. This codes for CASSSDGPNYGYTF.

V and J are TRBV29-1 and TRBJ2-1; 10 positions agree with TRBD2. The CDR3 has 18 residues. From germline, CDR1 is SQVTM and CDR2 ANQGSEA. V shed 6 bases, J shed 7 bases, and the junction held 21 bases outside the gene matches. CDR3 loop: CSVESASGSGPWFNEQFF. Written as DNA, the CDR3 is TGCAGCGTGGAATCGGCTAGCGGGAGCGGACCCTGGTTTAATGAGCAGTTCTTC.